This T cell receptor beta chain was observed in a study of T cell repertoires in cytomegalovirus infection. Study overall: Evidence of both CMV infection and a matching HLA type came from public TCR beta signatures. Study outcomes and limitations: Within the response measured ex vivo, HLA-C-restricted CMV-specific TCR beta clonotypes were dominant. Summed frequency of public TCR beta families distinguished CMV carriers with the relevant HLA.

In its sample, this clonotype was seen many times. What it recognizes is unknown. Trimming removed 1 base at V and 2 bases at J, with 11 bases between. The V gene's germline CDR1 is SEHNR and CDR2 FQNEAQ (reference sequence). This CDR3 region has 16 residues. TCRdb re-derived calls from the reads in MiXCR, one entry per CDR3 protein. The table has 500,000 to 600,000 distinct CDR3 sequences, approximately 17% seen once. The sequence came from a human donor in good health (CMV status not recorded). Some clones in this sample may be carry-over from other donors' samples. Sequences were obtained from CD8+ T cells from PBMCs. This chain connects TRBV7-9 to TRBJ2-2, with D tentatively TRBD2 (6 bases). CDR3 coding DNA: TGTGCCAGCAGCTTAGATGGGACTTATAACACCGGGGAGCTGTTTTTT. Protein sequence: CASSLDGTYNTGELFF.